This is a list of T cell receptor beta chains from one sample in a study of OX40 agonist ivuxolimab in advanced cancers. Profiling relied on immunoSEQ multiplex PCR, and the TCRdb table lists in-frame clones only, not all of them. The sample has more than 90,000 clones, roughly 80% seen once. The specimen comprised CD4+ or CD8+ T cells sorted from blood, sampled in a trial of the OX40 agonist ivuxolimab. Every receptor here comes from an adult with an advanced solid tumor such as melanoma, head and neck, liver or kidney cancer. Each CDR3 is given with its conserved first and last residue. The D gene is left open where the match is weak. Not every row has a clone size; where given, it reads once, few, many or a size class.

d_gene,abundance,j_gene,v_gene,CDR3nt,CDR3aa
TRBD1,NA,TRBJ2-1,TRBV7-3,TGTGCCAGCAGCTTAAACGCCGGGACAGCTCAGGGTGAGCAGTTCTTC,CASSLNAGTAQGEQFF
TRBD1,NA,TRBJ1-5,TRBV28,TGTGCCAGCAGATACAGGGGACGCAATCAGCCCCAGCATTTT,CASRYRGRNQPQHF
TRBD1,NA,TRBJ1-5,TRBV6-5,TGTGCCAGCAGTCCGACAGGGGGGGCTCATCAGCCCCAGCATTTT,CASSPTGGAHQPQHF
NA,NA,TRBJ2-7,TRBV7-9,TGTGCCAGCAGCCTACAGGGACCGGAGCAGTACTTC,CASSLQGPEQYF
NA,few,TRBJ2-2,TRBV2,TGTGCCAGCAGTATGCAACCTTTAGAGCTGTTTTTT,CASSMQPLELFF
TRBD1,NA,TRBJ2-7,TRBV6-5,TGTGCCAGCAGTTACTCCAGGGGGTTATACGAGCAGTACTTC,CASSYSRGLYEQYF
NA,NA,TRBJ2-7,TRBV6-1,TGTGCCAGCAGTGAGGGACCCCTCCGGTACTTC,CASSEGPLRYF
TRBD1,once,TRBJ2-7,TRBV11-2,TGTGCCAGCAGCCTCGTCAGGGGGCTCGCCTACGAGCAGTACTTC,CASSLVRGLAYEQYF
NA,NA,TRBJ2-3,TRBV27,TGTGCCAGCAGTTTATCGAGGGCAGCCACAGATACGCAGTATTTT,CASSLSRAATDTQYF
TRBD1,NA,TRBJ2-5,TRBV5-1,TGCGCCAGCAGGTCGGACAGGGGGCTCGAGACCCAGTACTTC,CASRSDRGLETQYF
NA,NA,TRBJ1-2,TRBV6-5,TGTGCCAGCAGCTACCGGGACGGCTATGGCTACACCTTC,CASSYRDGYGYTF
NA,NA,TRBJ2-1,TRBV15,TGTGCCACCAGCAGAGACCGGCTGGGAACCTACAATGAGCAGTTCTTC,CATSRDRLGTYNEQFF
NA,NA,TRBJ1-1,TRBV11-2,TGTGCCAGCAGCCCCCGAAATGAAGCTTTCTTT,CASSPRNEAFF
NA,NA,TRBJ2-1,TRBV4-1,TGTGCCAGCAGCCGATCCGGGACGAAGTACAATGAGCAGTTCTTC,CASSRSGTKYNEQFF
NA,NA,TRBJ1-1,TRBV13,TGTGCCAGCAGCTTAGTTGTTGTGGGGGGCACTGAAGCTTTCTTT,CASSLVVVGGTEAFF
NA,once,TRBJ2-2,TRBV11-3,TGTGCCAGCAGCTTGGTCCAGGGAGGTTCCGGGGAGCTGTTTTTT,CASSLVQGGSGELFF
TRBD1,NA,TRBJ2-2,TRBV18,TGTGCCAGCTCACTAGGACAGGGCACCACCGGGGAGCTGTTTTTT,CASSLGQGTTGELFF
NA,NA,TRBJ1-2,TRBV7-8,TGTGCCAGCAGCTTAGGACAGGCTAACTATGGCTACACCTTC,CASSLGQANYGYTF
NA,NA,TRBJ2-7,TRBV7-2,TGTGCCAGCAGCTTAATGCCAGGTCCCTACGAGCAGTACTTC,CASSLMPGPYEQYF
NA,once,TRBJ1-1,TRBV28,TGTGCCAGCAGGGTTGGGAACACTGAAGCTTTCTTT,CASRVGNTEAFF
TRBD1,few,TRBJ2-7,TRBV19,TGTGCCAGTAGTTCCCGGGACAGGGTCTCCTACGAGCAGTACTTC,CASSSRDRVSYEQYF
TRBD2,NA,TRBJ2-3,TRBV5-1,TGCGCCAGCAGCTTGGTGTTAGCGGGAGCACCAGATACGCAGTATTTT,CASSLVLAGAPDTQYF
TRBD1,NA,TRBJ2-1,TRBV29-1,TGCAGCGTTTCCACAGGGGGCGCGGGGAATGAGCAGTTCTTC,CSVSTGGAGNEQFF
NA,NA,TRBJ2-7,TRBV6-1,TGTGCCAGCAGACGAACCGGGGGCGAGCAGTACTTC,CASRRTGGEQYF
TRBD1,NA,TRBJ2-7,TRBV5-1,TGCGCCAGCAGCGCAGGGGGCTTCGTCAACGAGCAGTACTTC,CASSAGGFVNEQYF
NA,NA,TRBJ1-5,TRBV6-1,TGTGCCAGCAGTGCGGCCAATAGCAATCAGCCCCAGCATTTT,CASSAANSNQPQHF
NA,NA,TRBJ2-7,TRBV7-8,TGTGCCAGCAGCTCAAACCGCACAGGGACAAGGGACTACGAGCAGTACTTC,CASSSNRTGTRDYEQYF
NA,NA,TRBJ1-2,TRBV25-1,TGTGCCAGCAGTGCCCTCGGGAACTATGGCTACACCTTC,CASSALGNYGYTF
NA,few,TRBJ2-3,TRBV7-9,TGTGCCAGCAGACCCACTCAGGGCACAGATACGCAGTATTTT,CASRPTQGTDTQYF
NA,NA,TRBJ2-1,TRBV15,TGTGCCACCAGCAGAGAAGCGGAGCAGTTCTTC,CATSREAEQFF
TRBD1,NA,TRBJ1-3,TRBV7-8,TGTGCCAGCAGCTTACGTTCGCAAATTAGGGGGCAAGGAAACACCATATATTTT,CASSLRSQIRGQGNTIYF
NA,NA,TRBJ2-5,TRBV4-3,TGCGCCAGCAGCCAAGATCAGGGGAGGGGAGAGACCCAGTACTTC,CASSQDQGRGETQYF
TRBD1,NA,TRBJ2-7,TRBV7-9,TGTGCCAGCAGCTTCGGGACAGGGGACGAGCAGTACTTC,CASSFGTGDEQYF
TRBD1,NA,TRBJ1-5,TRBV18,TGTGCCAGCTCACCTGGGACAGGGGGGTTTAGCAATCAGCCCCAGCATTTT,CASSPGTGGFSNQPQHF
NA,NA,TRBJ1-2,TRBV28,TGTGCCGGCAGTTACAGGGATCTTAACTATGGCTACACCTTC,CAGSYRDLNYGYTF
NA,NA,TRBJ1-4,TRBV5-1,TGCGCCAGCAGCCTGGCAGGCAGGGTAGATGAAAAACTGTTTTTT,CASSLAGRVDEKLFF
TRBD1,NA,TRBJ1-6,TRBV7-2,TGTGCCAGCAGCCCGCGGACAGGGCTACATAATTCACCCCTCCACTTT,CASSPRTGLHNSPLHF
TRBD2,NA,TRBJ2-7,TRBV5-1,TGCGCCAGCACCCCAAGCGGGACCAACTCCTACGAGCAGTACTTC,CASTPSGTNSYEQYF
NA,NA,TRBJ2-5,TRBV6-5,TGTGCCAGCAGTTACTCTCGCCCCCCCGGCACCCAGTACTTC,CASSYSRPPGTQYF
NA,NA,TRBJ1-1,TRBV7-8,TGTGCCAGCAGCTTCGGCCGGGACACTGAAGCTTTCTTT,CASSFGRDTEAFF
NA,once,TRBJ1-3,TRBV11-2,TGTGCCAGCAGCCCCCTCGGGTCAGGAGGTGGAAACACCATATATTTT,CASSPLGSGGGNTIYF
NA,NA,TRBJ1-3,TRBV6-6,TGTGCCAGCAGTGCTACGGACTCTGGAAACACCATATATTTT,CASSATDSGNTIYF